These 14 T cell receptor beta chains originate from one sample sequenced in a study of regulatory dendritic cells for organ transplantation. Only in-frame clones appear in the TCRdb table, and some are missing; sequencing was by immunoSEQ multiplex PCR. The sample consists of over 25,000 clones, around 83% of them appearing once. Sequenced: naive CD4+ T cells from blood. Subset denoted: CD45RA+ naive T cells. Receptors were obtained from a human donor in good health.

This chain connects TRBV4-3 to TRBJ1-1; 7 bases agree with TRBD1. The CDR3 loop spans 14 amino acids. Trimming removed 4 bases from V and 4 bases from J; junction bases left unmatched: 6. The germline gives CDR1 LGHNA, CDR2 YSLEER. The CDR3 is CASSRNRGGTEAFF. The CDR3 DNA reads TGCGCCAGCAGCCGAAACAGGGGTGGCACTGAAGCTTTCTTT.

This clone was counted between two and nine times. The rearrangement joins TRBV10-3 to TRBJ1-6; D is perhaps TRBD1 (6 bases). Trimming stripped 2 bases from V and 7 bases from J, with 15 bases between. The CDR3 consists of 16 residues. The V gene's germline CDR1 is ENHRY and CDR2 SYGVKD. CDR3 nucleotide sequence: TGTGCCATCAGTGAGATGCTAACAGGGCCCAATTCACCCCTCCACTTT. Encoded protein: CAISEMLTGPNSPLHF.

The chain is built from TRBV5-5 and TRBJ1-3, with TRBD1 matching over 8 bases. The V segment lost 4 bases and the J segment 1 base; nucleotides outside the gene matches: 7. Germline CDR1 reads SGHKS; CDR2 reads YYEKEE (reference sequence). The CDR3 is 16 residues long. The CDR3 nucleotides read TGTGCCAGCAGCCCCACTTGGACAGGGTCTGGAAACACCATATATTTT. Amino acid sequence: CASSPTWTGSGNTIYF.

This clone has a handful of counts. The V gene is TRBV6-6, the J gene TRBJ1-3; D may be TRBD1 (5 bases). Trimming pared 7 bases from V and 6 bases from J, leaving 13 bases between. The germline V gene encodes CDR1 MNHNY and CDR2 SVGAGI (reference sequence). The CDR3 is made up of 13 amino acids. CDR3 protein: CASINGGANTIYF. Here the CDR3 DNA reads TGTGCCAGCATCAACGGCGGGGCAAACACCATATATTTT.

The V gene is TRBV5-1, the J gene TRBJ2-3; 11 bases line up with TRBD2. This CDR3 spans 19 amino acids. Germline CDR1 SGHRS, CDR2 YFSETQ. With V trimmed by 0 bases and J by 2 bases, 11 bases remained unmatched. The CDR3 is CASSLGLAGGLTYTDTQYF. Written as DNA, the CDR3 is TGCGCCAGCAGCTTGGGGCTAGCGGGGGGACTTACATACACAGATACGCAGTATTTT. Based on the CDR3 plus reference TRBV5-1 and TRBJ2-3, the full variable domain is KAGVTQTPRYLIKTRGQQVTLSCSPISGHRSVSWYQQTPGQGLQFLFEYFSETQRNKGNFPGRFSGRQFSNSRSEMNVSTLELGDSALYLCASSLGLAGGLTYTDTQYFGPGTRLTVL.

The rearrangement joins TRBV7-2 to TRBJ1-3, with 10 bases lining up with TRBD1. Germline trimming cut 1 base from V and 1 base from J; bases unmatched to any gene: 7. The CDR3 spans 18 residues. Germline V lookup: CDR1 SGHTA, CDR2 FQGNSA. The CDR3 sequence: CASSLGGQGVLSGNTIYF. The CDR3 nucleotides read TGTGCCAGCAGCTTAGGAGGACAGGGGGTTTTATCTGGAAACACCATATATTTT. Looking up the rest from reference TRBV7-2 and TRBJ1-3 gives the full variable domain: GAGVSQSPSNKVTEKGKDVELRCDPISGHTALYWYRQSLGQGLEFLIYFQGNSAPDKSGLPSDRFSAERTGGSVSTLTIQRTQQEDSAVYLCASSLGGQGVLSGNTIYFGEGSWLTVV.

The chain recombines TRBV18 with TRBJ1-5, with a tentative D call TRBD1 (5 bases). The CDR3 is made up of 16 amino acids. CDR1 is KGHSH, CDR2 LQKENI, per germline. Trimming shortened V by 3 bases and J by 0 bases, and 12 bases separated the two germline ends. The DNA for the CDR3 is TGTGCCAGCTCACCCTCGTCAGGGAATAGCAATCAGCCCCAGCATTTT. Amino acids: CASSPSSGNSNQPQHF.

This clone showed up just a few times. The chain couples TRBV27 to TRBJ1-1; a possible D gene is TRBD1 (6 bases). Germline loops: CDR1 MNHEY, CDR2 SMNVEV (reference sequence). The CDR3 totals 14 residues. V was cut by 5 bases and J by 0 bases, with 10 bases left in between. This chain's CDR3 is CASSRDILNTEAFF. CDR3 in DNA: TGTGCCAGCAGTCGGGACATCTTGAACACTGAAGCTTTCTTT.

The chain employs TRBV5-4 and TRBJ1-3, with no clear D. This CDR3 contains 14 residues. Germline V CDR1 and CDR2: SGHNT, YYREEE (reference sequence). Trimming pared 0 bases from V and 3 bases from J, leaving 7 bases between. The CDR3 loop reads CASSLAAGGNTIYF. The CDR3 DNA sequence: TGTGCCAGCAGCTTGGCTGCCGGTGGAAACACCATATATTTT.

This sequence joins TRBV6-1 and TRBJ2-7; 7 bases fit TRBD2. CDR1 and CDR2 (germline): MNHNS, SASEGT. CDR3 length: 14 amino acids. V lost 3 bases to trimming and J lost 2 bases; unmatched junction nucleotides: 4. The CDR3 is CASSDAGEAYEQYF. CDR3 nucleotide sequence: TGTGCCAGCAGTGATGCGGGGGAAGCCTACGAGCAGTACTTC.

V gene TRBV4-1 combines with J gene TRBJ2-7; 7 positions match TRBD1. The CDR3 runs 13 residues. Germline V gives CDR1 MGHRA, CDR2 YSYEKL. V trimming: 4 bases; J trimming: 3 bases; junction bases outside the gene matches: 3. The CDR3 bases are TGCGCCAGCAGCCGTGACAGGGACTACGAGCAGTACTTC. This translates into CASSRDRDYEQYF.

The gene calls are TRBV6-1 and TRBJ2-2, with a weak D call TRBD1 (5 bases). The germline V gene has CDR1 MNHNS and CDR2 SASEGT. V was clipped by 2 bases and J by 1 base, with 8 bases between them. This CDR3 region has 15 residues. The CDR3 DNA reads as TGTGCCAGCAGTGAATATACAGGGAACACCGGGGAGCTGTTTTTT. Amino acids: CASSEYTGNTGELFF.

The chain carries TRBV6-5 and TRBJ1-1, with TRBD1 as a possible D gene (5 bases). The germline CDR1 and CDR2 sequences are MNHEY and SVGAGI. Trimming left V 0 bases short and J 2 bases short, with 13 bases between. This CDR3 has 16 amino acids. The CDR3, as DNA: TGTGCCAGCAGTTACTCTTCGGGGGGGGGAAACACTGAAGCTTTCTTT. Translation: CASSYSSGGGNTEAFF.

The J gene is TRBJ2-7, the V gene TRBV7-2, with D maybe TRBD2 (6 bases). The CDR3 totals 17 residues. Per germline, CDR1 SGHTA and CDR2 FQGNSA. V lost 0 bases, J lost 2 bases, and 17 bases lay in between. CDR3 DNA sequence: TGTGCCAGCAGCTTAGCCATTGTCCCACGCGGGGCCTACGAGCAGTACTTC. It specifies CASSLAIVPRGAYEQYF.